These T cell receptor beta chains were read from a single sample in a study of OX40 agonist ivuxolimab in advanced cancers. Sequencing used immunoSEQ multiplex PCR; TCRdb keeps in-frame clones, though not all of them. The sample holds around 70,000 clones, about four fifths seen once. The source was CD4+ or CD8+ T cells sorted from blood, collected in a trial of the OX40 agonist ivuxolimab. These receptors all come from an adult with an advanced solid tumor such as melanoma, head and neck, liver or kidney cancer. Both conserved end residues are trimmed from each CDR3. A D gene is named only where the DNA matches it firmly.

>TRBD2|TRBV7-2|TRBJ2-7
ASSPGTSENEQY
>NA|TRBV5-8|TRBJ2-5
ASSLGTSSHKETQY
>NA|TRBV5-4|TRBJ1-2
ASSPTGNYGYT
>TRBD2|TRBV27|TRBJ2-7
ASSSRLAGLYEQY
>NA|TRBV7-2|TRBJ2-4
ASSLRGGHGNIQY
>NA|TRBV19|TRBJ2-5
ASSIDLGTTRGTQY
>NA|TRBV19|TRBJ2-4
ASSMGGSGTGLAKNIQY
>TRBD1|TRBV18|TRBJ1-1
ASSPIQGSGTEAF
>NA|TRBV5-4|TRBJ1-4
ASSQVGGGGNEKLF
>NA|TRBV29-1|TRBJ2-1
SVAGGGGGHGNEQF
>TRBD2|TRBV2|TRBJ2-3
ASSLGTSGRALD
>NA|TRBV4-1|TRBJ1-2
ASSQENGNGYT
>NA|TRBV7-2|NA
ASSLVAQGGSEQY
>TRBD2|TRBV7-2|TRBJ2-3
ASSSLPSGGTDTQY
>TRBD1|TRBV30|TRBJ2-4
AWSVQGVDIQY
>NA|TRBV2|TRBJ1-3
ASKIQGSGNTIY
>NA|TRBV30|TRBJ1-5
AWSQGPNQPQH
>NA|TRBV4-1|TRBJ1-5
ASSPGPTDQPQH
>TRBD1|TRBV5-1|TRBJ2-3
ASSSGTGRTDTQY
>NA|TRBV7-9|TRBJ1-1
ASSQAGFTEAF
>NA|TRBV7-3|TRBJ1-5
ASSSRSGQPQH
>TRBD2|TRBV5-6|TRBJ2-2
ASSLGLAGTGELF
>TRBD2|TRBV13|TRBJ2-1
ASSPQGRGSDNEQF
>NA|TRBV5-1|TRBJ2-7
ASRGAGEQY
>TRBD1|TRBV7-9|TRBJ2-1
ASSKRQGTSYNEQF
>NA|TRBV7-2|TRBJ2-7
ASSLGGSNSYEQY
>TRBD1|TRBV19|TRBJ1-5
ATTGTGNQPQH
>TRBD1|TRBV4-1|TRBJ2-2
ASSQWTGAGELF
>NA|TRBV30|TRBJ2-5
AWSFIRGLQETQY
>NA|TRBV6-5|TRBJ1-2
ASSWDRRGYT
>TRBD1|TRBV19|TRBJ1-5
ASSNAGTDNQPQH
>NA|TRBV9|TRBJ2-1
ASSLGQTSLNEQF
>NA|TRBV5-1|TRBJ1-1
ASSPGVITEAF
>TRBD1|TRBV2|TRBJ1-5
ASSPTGGYQPQH
>NA|TRBV7-2|TRBJ1-1
ASSPLGTEAF
>TRBD2|TRBV9|TRBJ2-1
ASSVFSRGGNEQF
>NA|TRBV5-8|TRBJ2-3
ASSPGQGGTDTQY
>TRBD2|TRBV10-2|TRBJ2-1
ASSASDGRYNEQF
>NA|TRBV5-4|TRBJ1-4
ASSPNQGEKLF
>NA|TRBV20-1|TRBJ1-2
SASGGDGYT
>TRBD2|TRBV7-3|TRBJ2-1
ASSLTLGGSDEQF
>TRBD2|TRBV7-3|TRBJ2-1
ASSLKSSGRGNEQF